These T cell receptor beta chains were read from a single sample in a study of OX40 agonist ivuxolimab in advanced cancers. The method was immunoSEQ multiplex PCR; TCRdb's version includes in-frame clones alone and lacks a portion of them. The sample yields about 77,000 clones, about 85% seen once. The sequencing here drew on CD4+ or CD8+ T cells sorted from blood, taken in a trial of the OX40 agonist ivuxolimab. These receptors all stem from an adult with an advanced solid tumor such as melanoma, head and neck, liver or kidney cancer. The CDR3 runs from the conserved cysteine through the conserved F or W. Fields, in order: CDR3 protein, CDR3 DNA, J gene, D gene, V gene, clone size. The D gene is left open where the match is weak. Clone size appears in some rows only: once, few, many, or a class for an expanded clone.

CDR3 protein: CASSLGLAVRTDTQYF
CDR3 DNA: TGTGCCAGCAGCTTAGGTCTAGCGGTTCGCACAGATACGCAGTATTTT
J gene: TRBJ2-3
D gene: TRBD2
V gene: TRBV7-2
clone size: .

CDR3 protein: CASSIRQGEAFF
CDR3 DNA: TGTGCCAGTAGTATCAGGCAGGGGGAAGCTTTCTTT
J gene: TRBJ1-1
D gene: .
V gene: TRBV19
clone size: few

CDR3 protein: CASSLSTDRAIPGNTIYF
CDR3 DNA: TGTGCCAGCAGCTTGTCCACCGACAGGGCTATACCTGGAAACACCATATATTTT
J gene: TRBJ1-3
D gene: TRBD1
V gene: TRBV13
clone size: .

CDR3 protein: CASSIGLAGIQETQYF
CDR3 DNA: TGTGCCAGTAGTATAGGACTAGCGGGGATCCAAGAGACCCAGTACTTC
J gene: TRBJ2-5
D gene: TRBD2
V gene: TRBV19
clone size: .

CDR3 protein: CASSEGQGVVYEQYF
CDR3 DNA: TGTGCCAGCAGCGAGGGACAGGGGGTTGTCTACGAGCAGTACTTC
J gene: TRBJ2-7
D gene: TRBD1
V gene: TRBV9
clone size: .

CDR3 protein: CASSLELTSGGSYNEQFF
CDR3 DNA: TGTGCCAGCAGCTTAGAATTGACTAGCGGGGGCTCCTACAATGAGCAGTTCTTC
J gene: TRBJ2-1
D gene: TRBD2
V gene: TRBV11-2
clone size: .

CDR3 protein: CASSLMETLGTEAFF
CDR3 DNA: TGCGCCAGCAGCTTGATGGAAACCTTGGGGACTGAAGCTTTCTTT
J gene: TRBJ1-1
D gene: .
V gene: TRBV5-1
clone size: .

CDR3 protein: CASGGGKNTEAFF
CDR3 DNA: TGTGCCTCCGGAGGGGGCAAGAACACTGAAGCTTTCTTT
J gene: TRBJ1-1
D gene: .
V gene: TRBV21-1
clone size: .

CDR3 protein: CASSYKYSNQPQHF
CDR3 DNA: TGTGCCAGCAGCTACAAATATAGCAATCAGCCCCAGCATTTT
J gene: TRBJ1-5
D gene: .
V gene: TRBV7-2
clone size: .

CDR3 protein: CASRNTVNTEAFF
CDR3 DNA: TGTGCCAGCAGAAATACGGTGAACACTGAAGCTTTCTTT
J gene: TRBJ1-1
D gene: .
V gene: TRBV6-4
clone size: .

CDR3 protein: CASSLNPADEKLFF
CDR3 DNA: TGTGCCAGCAGCTTAAATCCGGCGGATGAAAAACTGTTTTTT
J gene: TRBJ1-4
D gene: .
V gene: TRBV5-5
clone size: .

CDR3 protein: CASSLRLAGTEQFF
CDR3 DNA: TGTGCCAGCAGCCTCCGACTAGCGGGGACTGAGCAGTTCTTC
J gene: TRBJ2-1
D gene: TRBD2
V gene: TRBV11-3
clone size: once

CDR3 protein: CSVARGPNEKLFF
CDR3 DNA: TGCAGCGTTGCGAGGGGGCCCAATGAAAAACTGTTTTTT
J gene: TRBJ1-4
D gene: TRBD1
V gene: TRBV29-1
clone size: .

CDR3 protein: CASSSDIQGVYGYTF
CDR3 DNA: TGCGCCAGCAGCTCCGACATACAGGGCGTCTATGGCTACACCTTC
J gene: TRBJ1-2
D gene: .
V gene: TRBV5-1
clone size: .

CDR3 protein: CASSLRTGGGGELFF
CDR3 DNA: TGTGCCAGCAGCCTACGGACAGGGGGCGGCGGGGAGCTGTTTTTT
J gene: TRBJ2-2
D gene: TRBD1
V gene: TRBV5-6
clone size: .

CDR3 protein: CASSLGGGNTEAFF
CDR3 DNA: TGTGCCAGCAGCTTAGGGGGAGGGAACACTGAAGCTTTCTTT
J gene: TRBJ1-1
D gene: .
V gene: TRBV7-9
clone size: few

CDR3 protein: CASSSDRGTGYTF
CDR3 DNA: TGTGCCAGCAGTTCGGACAGGGGGACTGGCTACACCTTC
J gene: TRBJ1-2
D gene: TRBD1
V gene: TRBV6-5
clone size: .

CDR3 protein: CASSFGSYGNTIYF
CDR3 DNA: TGTGCCAGCAGTTTTGGTTCATACGGAAACACCATATATTTT
J gene: TRBJ1-3
D gene: .
V gene: TRBV28
clone size: .

CDR3 protein: CASSPTGTYEQYF
CDR3 DNA: TGTGCCAGCAGCCCGACAGGAACCTACGAGCAGTACTTC
J gene: TRBJ2-7
D gene: .
V gene: TRBV9
clone size: .

CDR3 protein: CASSPGTVREKLFF
CDR3 DNA: TGTGCCAGCAGTCCCGGGACAGTTCGGGAAAAACTGTTTTTT
J gene: TRBJ1-4
D gene: TRBD1
V gene: TRBV2
clone size: .

CDR3 protein: CASSHGRQVNTEAFF
CDR3 DNA: TGTGCCAGCAGCCATGGGAGACAGGTGAACACTGAAGCTTTCTTT
J gene: TRBJ1-1
D gene: .
V gene: TRBV5-4
clone size: .

CDR3 protein: CASSLVGGTGYNEQFF
CDR3 DNA: TGTGCCAGCAGCTTAGTAGGGGGCACTGGCTACAATGAGCAGTTCTTC
J gene: TRBJ2-1
D gene: TRBD1
V gene: TRBV7-6
clone size: .

CDR3 protein: CASSQTDQNTEAFF
CDR3 DNA: TGTGCCAGCTCACAAACGGACCAAAACACTGAAGCTTTCTTT
J gene: TRBJ1-1
D gene: .
V gene: TRBV18
clone size: .

CDR3 protein: CASSSPLRGTEAFF
CDR3 DNA: TGTGCCAGCAGTTCCCCCCTGAGGGGCACTGAAGCTTTCTTT
J gene: TRBJ1-1
D gene: .
V gene: TRBV27
clone size: .

CDR3 protein: CAISELGGNQPQHF
CDR3 DNA: TGTGCCATCAGTGAACTGGGGGGGAATCAGCCCCAGCATTTT
J gene: TRBJ1-5
D gene: .
V gene: TRBV10-3
clone size: .

CDR3 protein: CSTRLESTYTDTQYF
CDR3 DNA: TGCAGCACCAGACTAGAGAGCACTTACACAGATACGCAGTATTTT
J gene: TRBJ2-3
D gene: .
V gene: TRBV29-1
clone size: .

CDR3 protein: CASSQRGYPEGAGEKLFF
CDR3 DNA: TGCGCCAGCAGCCAACGAGGATACCCGGAGGGAGCGGGGGAAAAACTGTTTTTT
J gene: TRBJ1-4
D gene: .
V gene: TRBV4-1
clone size: .

CDR3 protein: CASSLGLAGVGVETQYF
CDR3 DNA: TGTGCCAGCAGCTTGGGACTAGCGGGAGTAGGTGTGGAGACCCAGTACTTC
J gene: TRBJ2-5
D gene: TRBD2
V gene: TRBV7-3
clone size: few

CDR3 protein: CASSLGVTDTQYF
CDR3 DNA: TGCGCCAGCAGCCTCGGGGTCACAGATACGCAGTATTTT
J gene: TRBJ2-3
D gene: .
V gene: TRBV4-1
clone size: .

CDR3 protein: CASRGNPTEAFF
CDR3 DNA: TGTGCCAGTAGGGGCAACCCTACTGAAGCTTTCTTT
J gene: TRBJ1-1
D gene: .
V gene: TRBV19
clone size: .

CDR3 protein: CASSPRGGQYEQYF
CDR3 DNA: TGTGCCAGCAGCCCCCGGGGGGGCCAGTACGAGCAGTACTTC
J gene: TRBJ2-7
D gene: TRBD2
V gene: TRBV7-2
clone size: .

CDR3 protein: CASSERQGNTGELFF
CDR3 DNA: TGTGCCAGCTCAGAGAGACAGGGAAACACCGGGGAGCTGTTTTTT
J gene: TRBJ2-2
D gene: TRBD1
V gene: TRBV18
clone size: .

CDR3 protein: CASSAGQGRTEAFF
CDR3 DNA: TGTGCCAGCAGCGCGGGACAGGGGAGAACTGAAGCTTTCTTT
J gene: TRBJ1-1
D gene: TRBD1
V gene: TRBV7-7
clone size: .

CDR3 protein: CASSSAPGLEAFF
CDR3 DNA: TGTGCCAGCAGCTCAGCTCCAGGGTTGGAAGCTTTCTTT
J gene: TRBJ1-1
D gene: .
V gene: TRBV7-3
clone size: .

CDR3 protein: CASSRGSTEAFF
CDR3 DNA: TGTGCCAGCAGTAGGGGGAGCACTGAAGCTTTCTTT
J gene: TRBJ1-1
D gene: .
V gene: TRBV6-1
clone size: few

CDR3 protein: CASSLTGRTEAFF
CDR3 DNA: TGTGCCAGCAGCTTAACGGGGAGGACTGAAGCTTTCTTT
J gene: TRBJ1-1
D gene: .
V gene: TRBV7-3
clone size: .

CDR3 protein: CASSLAPGQNYGYTF
CDR3 DNA: TGTGCCAGCAGCCTAGCCCCGGGACAGAACTATGGCTACACCTTC
J gene: TRBJ1-2
D gene: TRBD1
V gene: TRBV4-2
clone size: .

CDR3 protein: CAISEFPDSGNAEAFF
CDR3 DNA: TGTGCCATCAGTGAGTTCCCGGACTCAGGGAACGCTGAAGCTTTCTTT
J gene: TRBJ1-1
D gene: .
V gene: TRBV10-3
clone size: .

CDR3 protein: CASSQGNRGVGRNTEAFF
CDR3 DNA: TGTGCCAGTAGTCAGGGGAACAGGGGGGTAGGACGGAACACTGAAGCTTTCTTT
J gene: TRBJ1-1
D gene: TRBD1
V gene: TRBV19
clone size: .

CDR3 protein: CASSQTSGRSDTQYF
CDR3 DNA: TGTGCCAGCAGTCAGACTAGCGGGAGGTCAGATACGCAGTATTTT
J gene: TRBJ2-3
D gene: TRBD2
V gene: TRBV2
clone size: .

CDR3 protein: CASSERSHRGHEAFF
CDR3 DNA: TGTGCCAGCAGCGAGAGAAGCCACAGGGGACATGAAGCTTTCTTT
J gene: TRBJ1-1
D gene: TRBD1
V gene: TRBV11-1
clone size: few

CDR3 protein: CASSGQGTVNNGYTF
CDR3 DNA: TGCGCCAGTTCGGGACAGGGGACCGTGAATAATGGCTACACCTTC
J gene: TRBJ1-2
D gene: TRBD1
V gene: TRBV10-2
clone size: .

CDR3 protein: CASTRRSQPVSYEQYF
CDR3 DNA: TGTGCCAGCACCCGTCGGTCACAGCCGGTTTCCTACGAGCAGTACTTC
J gene: TRBJ2-7
D gene: .
V gene: TRBV7-8
clone size: once

CDR3 protein: CASSRGWNTEAFF
CDR3 DNA: TGTGCCAGTTCCCGGGGTTGGAACACTGAAGCTTTCTTT
J gene: TRBJ1-1
D gene: .
V gene: TRBV28
clone size: .

CDR3 protein: CASSPTGDQETQYF
CDR3 DNA: TGTGCCAGCAGCCCGACAGGGGACCAAGAGACCCAGTACTTC
J gene: TRBJ2-5
D gene: TRBD1
V gene: TRBV7-3
clone size: .

CDR3 protein: CASSEGGSGANVLTF
CDR3 DNA: TGTGCCAGCAGTGAGGGGGGCTCTGGGGCCAACGTCCTGACTTTC
J gene: TRBJ2-6
D gene: .
V gene: TRBV6-1
clone size: .

CDR3 protein: CASSAPRYSIRISSPLHF
CDR3 DNA: TGTGCCAGCAGTGCCCCCCGGTATTCGATCCGGATCAGTTCACCCCTCCACTTT
J gene: TRBJ1-6
D gene: .
V gene: TRBV6-4
clone size: .

CDR3 protein: CATGETGTGVYGYTF
CDR3 DNA: TGTGCCACCGGAGAAACGGGGACAGGGGTGTATGGCTACACCTTC
J gene: TRBJ1-2
D gene: TRBD1
V gene: TRBV9
clone size: .

CDR3 protein: CASSWGEGYTF
CDR3 DNA: TGCGCCAGCAGTTGGGGGGAGGGCTACACCTTC
J gene: TRBJ1-2
D gene: .
V gene: TRBV10-2
clone size: .

CDR3 protein: CASSPRTGGSNQPQHF
CDR3 DNA: TGTGCCAGCTCACCCCGGACAGGGGGAAGCAATCAGCCCCAGCATTTT
J gene: TRBJ1-5
D gene: TRBD1
V gene: TRBV18
clone size: .

CDR3 protein: CASSSRDRGREKLFF
CDR3 DNA: TGTGCCAGCAGCTCTCGGGACAGGGGAAGAGAAAAACTGTTTTTT
J gene: TRBJ1-4
D gene: TRBD1
V gene: TRBV6-1
clone size: .

CDR3 protein: CASSPSGGRATNEKLFF
CDR3 DNA: TGTGCCAGCTCACCGTCGGGCGGACGCGCAACTAATGAAAAACTGTTTTTT
J gene: TRBJ1-4
D gene: .
V gene: TRBV18
clone size: .